The T cell receptor (beta chain) under discussion was sequenced for a study of CD8 T cells in ankylosing spondylitis. About this clonotype: Its antigen is still unknown. One end of the junction does not line up with germline, which may come from a read error.

5'-RACE, quantitative and with molecular barcodes, yielded the TCR beta libraries. Via MiXCR, TCRdb re-called the 5' RACE reads, giving one row per CDR3 protein. Here the sample spans roughly 260,000 distinct CDR3 sequences, about 19% being singletons. The CDR3 loop spans 18 amino acids. CDR1 ENHRY and CDR2 SYGVKD come from the germline V gene. General observations from the study: Before this, some motif variants had been reported in reactive arthritis synovial fluid and blood.

The sequenced sample consisted of blood, either unsorted or a sorted T cell fraction (not recorded which). The TCR comes from a male donor with ankylosing spondylitis or in good health (not recorded which). The chain uses TRBV10-3 and TRBJ1-6, with D uncertain. In DNA, the CDR3 is TGTGCCTTCAGTATAACCCCTCCGAGACGGCAATCGAATTCACCCCTCCACTTT. Encoded protein: CAFSITPPRRQSNSPLHF.